Below, one TCR beta chain is given with its context. Its antigen remains unidentified. Other DNA variants within this sample encode the same CDR3. This sample is part of a study of shared clonotypes between healthy human individuals. General study results and limits: In contrast to clonotypes shared by all four donors, non-shared clonotypes had lower generation probabilities. Despite large depth, rarefaction showed incomplete sorted-subset sequencing.

The V and J ends lost 6 bases and 5 bases respectively, with 13 bases between them. CDR1 is MDHEN and CDR2 is SYDVKM in the germline V gene. The CDR3 consists of 13 residues. Clones were sequenced by immunoSEQ multiplex PCR, and TCRdb holds only the in-frame ones, with some missing. The sample lists 2 million to 2.5 million clones, under 95% occurring once. Naivety among CD8 cells was defined by CD45RO negativity and positive CCR7 selection, thereby excluding terminally differentiated effector memory CD45RA+ cells. This TCR was recovered from a man aged 18-30 years in good health. Some clones in this sample may be carry-over from other donors' samples. Input material: naive CD8+ T cells from PBMCs. This chain uses TRBV28 with TRBJ2-5; D is unclear. The CDR3 bases are TGTGCCAGCAGCCTAGGTGGAAGCGAGACCCAGTACTTC. Translation gives CASSLGGSETQYF.